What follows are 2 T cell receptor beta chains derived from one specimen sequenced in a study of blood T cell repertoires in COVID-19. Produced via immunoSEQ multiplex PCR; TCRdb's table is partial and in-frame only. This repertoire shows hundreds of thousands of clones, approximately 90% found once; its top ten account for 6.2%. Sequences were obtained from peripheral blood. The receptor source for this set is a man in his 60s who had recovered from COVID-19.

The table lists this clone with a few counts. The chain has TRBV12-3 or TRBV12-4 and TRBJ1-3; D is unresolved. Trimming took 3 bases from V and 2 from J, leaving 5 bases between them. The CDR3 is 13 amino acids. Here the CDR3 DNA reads TGTGCCAGCAGTTTTGAGGCTGGAAACACCATATATTTT. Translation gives CASSFEAGNTIYF.

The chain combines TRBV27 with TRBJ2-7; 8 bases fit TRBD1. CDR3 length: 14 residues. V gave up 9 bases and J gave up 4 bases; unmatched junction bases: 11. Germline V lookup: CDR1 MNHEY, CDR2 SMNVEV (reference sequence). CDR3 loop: CASLSGTGVYEQYF. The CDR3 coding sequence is TGTGCCAGTCTGTCCGGGACAGGTGTATACGAGCAGTACTTC.